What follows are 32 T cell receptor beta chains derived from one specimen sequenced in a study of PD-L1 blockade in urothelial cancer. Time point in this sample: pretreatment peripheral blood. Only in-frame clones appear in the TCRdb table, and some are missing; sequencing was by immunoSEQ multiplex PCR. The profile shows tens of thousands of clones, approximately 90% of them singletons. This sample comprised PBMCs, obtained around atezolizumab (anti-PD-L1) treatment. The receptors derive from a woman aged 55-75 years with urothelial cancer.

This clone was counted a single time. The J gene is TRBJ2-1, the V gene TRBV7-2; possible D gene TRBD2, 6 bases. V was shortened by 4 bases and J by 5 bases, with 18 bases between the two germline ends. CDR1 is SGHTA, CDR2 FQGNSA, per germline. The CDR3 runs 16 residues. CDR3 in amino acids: CASSSEHSGLHNEQFF. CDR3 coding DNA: TGTGCCAGCAGCTCCGAACACAGCGGGCTCCACAATGAGCAGTTCTTC.

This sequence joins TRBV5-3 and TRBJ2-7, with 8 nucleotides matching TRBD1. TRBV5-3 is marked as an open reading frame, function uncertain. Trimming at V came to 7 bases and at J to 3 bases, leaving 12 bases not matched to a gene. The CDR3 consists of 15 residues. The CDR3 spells CARVTWTGQFYEQYF. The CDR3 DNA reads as TGTGCCAGAGTGACCTGGACAGGGCAATTCTACGAGCAGTACTTC.

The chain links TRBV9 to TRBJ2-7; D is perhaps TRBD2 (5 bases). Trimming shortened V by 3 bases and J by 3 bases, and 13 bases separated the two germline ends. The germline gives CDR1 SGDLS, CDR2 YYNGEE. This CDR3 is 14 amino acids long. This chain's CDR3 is CASSGDGRDYEQYF. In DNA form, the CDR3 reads TGTGCCAGCAGCGGAGACGGACGGGACTACGAGCAGTACTTC.

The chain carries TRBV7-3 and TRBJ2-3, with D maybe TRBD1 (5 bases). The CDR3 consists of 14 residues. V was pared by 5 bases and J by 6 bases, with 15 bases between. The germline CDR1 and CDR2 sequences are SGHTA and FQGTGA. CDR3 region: CASSPGHSSDTQYF. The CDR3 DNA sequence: TGTGCCAGCAGCCCAGGGCATTCTAGTGATACGCAGTATTTT. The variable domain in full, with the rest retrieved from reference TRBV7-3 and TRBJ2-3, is GAGVSQTPSNKVTEKGKYVELRCDPISGHTALYWYRQSLGQGPEFLIYFQGTGAADDSGLPNDRFFAVRPEGSVSTLKIQRTERGDSAVYLCASSPGHSSDTQYFGPGTRLTVL.

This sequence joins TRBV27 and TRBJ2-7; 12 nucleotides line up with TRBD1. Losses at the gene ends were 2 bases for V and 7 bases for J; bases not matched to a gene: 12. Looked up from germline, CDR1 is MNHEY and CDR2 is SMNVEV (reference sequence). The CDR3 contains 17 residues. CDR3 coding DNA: TGTGCCAGCAGTTTAGCCGGGACAGGGGGCCGGTCGGGAGAGCAGTACTTC. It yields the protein CASSLAGTGGRSGEQYF.

The DNA of the CDR3 is TGTGCCAGCAGTGACAGGGCCACTGTCCTGGATCAGCCCCAGCATTTT. As protein: CASSDRATVLDQPQHF. The rearrangement uses TRBV28 and TRBJ1-5; 7 bases are a match to TRBD1. V lost 5 bases and J lost 5; bases outside the gene matches: 12. The CDR3 runs 16 residues. Germline CDR1 reads MDHEN; CDR2 reads SYDVKM. The entire variable domain, with the rest obtained from reference TRBV28 and TRBJ1-5, is as follows: DVKVTQSSRYLVKRTGEKVFLECVQDMDHENMFWYRQDPGLGLRLIYFSYDVKMKEKGDIPEGYSVSREKKERFSLILESASTNQTSMYLCASSDRATVLDQPQHFGDGTRLSIL.

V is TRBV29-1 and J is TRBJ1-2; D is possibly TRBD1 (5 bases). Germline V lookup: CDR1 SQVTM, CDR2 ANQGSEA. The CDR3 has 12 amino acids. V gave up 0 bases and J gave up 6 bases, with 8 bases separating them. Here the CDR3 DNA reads TGCAGCGTTGAAGACAGGGTGAATGGCTACACCTTC. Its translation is CSVEDRVNGYTF. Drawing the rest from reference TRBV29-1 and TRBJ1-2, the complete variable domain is SAVISQKPSRDICQRGTSLTIQCQVDSQVTMMFWYRQQPGQSLTLIATANQGSEATYESGFVIDKFPISRPNLTFSTLTVSNMSPEDSSIYLCSVEDRVNGYTFGSGTRLTVV.

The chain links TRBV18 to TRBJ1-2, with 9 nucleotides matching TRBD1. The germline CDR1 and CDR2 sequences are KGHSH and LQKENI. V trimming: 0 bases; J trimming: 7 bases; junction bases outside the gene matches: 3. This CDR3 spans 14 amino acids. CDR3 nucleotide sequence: TGTGCCAGCTCACCACCTCAACAGGGGGCTGGCTACACCTTC. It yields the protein CASSPPQQGAGYTF. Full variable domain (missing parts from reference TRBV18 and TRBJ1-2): NAGVMQNPRHLVRRRGQEARLRCSPMKGHSHVYWYRQLPEEGLKFMVYLQKENIIDESGMPKERFSAEFPKEGPSILRIQQVVRGDSAAYFCASSPPQQGAGYTFGSGTRLTVV.

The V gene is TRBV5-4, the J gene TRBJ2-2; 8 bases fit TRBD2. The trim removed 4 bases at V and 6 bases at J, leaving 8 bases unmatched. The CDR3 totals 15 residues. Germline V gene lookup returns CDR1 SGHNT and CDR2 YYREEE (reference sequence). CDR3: CASSRGTSLPGELFF. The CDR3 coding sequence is TGTGCCAGCAGCCGGGGGACTAGTTTGCCCGGGGAGCTGTTTTTT.

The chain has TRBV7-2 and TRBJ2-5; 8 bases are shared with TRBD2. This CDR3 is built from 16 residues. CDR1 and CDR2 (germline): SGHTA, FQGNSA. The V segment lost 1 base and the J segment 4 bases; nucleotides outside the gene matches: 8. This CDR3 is CASSLVGTRERETQYF. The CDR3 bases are TGTGCCAGCAGCTTAGTGGGGACTAGGGAACGAGAGACCCAGTACTTC.

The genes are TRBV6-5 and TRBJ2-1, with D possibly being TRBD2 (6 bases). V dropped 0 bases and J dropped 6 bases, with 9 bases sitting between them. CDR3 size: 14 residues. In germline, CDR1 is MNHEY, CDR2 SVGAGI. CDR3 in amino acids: CASSYSGGGNEQFF. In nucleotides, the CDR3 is TGTGCCAGCAGTTACTCTGGGGGAGGCAATGAGCAGTTCTTC.

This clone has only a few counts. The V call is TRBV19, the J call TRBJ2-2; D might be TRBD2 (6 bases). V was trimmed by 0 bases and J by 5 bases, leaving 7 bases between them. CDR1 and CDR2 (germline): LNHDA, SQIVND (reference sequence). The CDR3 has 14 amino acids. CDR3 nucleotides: TGTGCCAGTAGTATAGAGGAGGGTACCGGGGAGCTGTTTTTT. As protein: CASSIEEGTGELFF.

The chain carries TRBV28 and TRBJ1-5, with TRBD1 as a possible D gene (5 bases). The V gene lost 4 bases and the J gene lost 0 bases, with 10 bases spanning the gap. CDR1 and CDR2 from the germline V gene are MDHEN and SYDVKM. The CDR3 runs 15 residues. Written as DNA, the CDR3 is TGTGCCAGCAGTTCGAGACAGTATAGCAATCAGCCCCAGCATTTT. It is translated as CASSSRQYSNQPQHF.

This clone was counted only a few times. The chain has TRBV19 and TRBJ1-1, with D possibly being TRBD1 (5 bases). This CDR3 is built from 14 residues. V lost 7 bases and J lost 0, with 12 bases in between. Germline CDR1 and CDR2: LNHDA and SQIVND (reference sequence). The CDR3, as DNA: TGTGCCAGTACCCACGCAGGGCTGAACACTGAAGCTTTCTTT. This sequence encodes CASTHAGLNTEAFF.

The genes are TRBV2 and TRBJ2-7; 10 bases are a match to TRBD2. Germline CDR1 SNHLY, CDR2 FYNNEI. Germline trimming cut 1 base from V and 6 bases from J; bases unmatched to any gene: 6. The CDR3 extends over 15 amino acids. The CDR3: CASSEDSLAGAEQYF. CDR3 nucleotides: TGTGCCAGCAGTGAAGATTCGCTAGCGGGAGCCGAGCAGTACTTC. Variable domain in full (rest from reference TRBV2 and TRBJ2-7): EPEVTQTPSHQVTQMGQEVILRCVPISNHLYFYWYRQILGQKVEFLVSFYNNEISEKSEIFDDQFSVERPDGSNFTLKIRSTKLEDSAMYFCASSEDSLAGAEQYFGPGTRLTVT.

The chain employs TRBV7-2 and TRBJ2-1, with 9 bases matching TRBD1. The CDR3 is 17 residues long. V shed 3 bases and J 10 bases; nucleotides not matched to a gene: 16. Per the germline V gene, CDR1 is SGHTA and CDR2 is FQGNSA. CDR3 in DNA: TGTGCCAGCAGCTTGGGGAGACAGGGGGTCCGCATAGGGGAGCAGTTCTTC. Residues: CASSLGRQGVRIGEQFF.

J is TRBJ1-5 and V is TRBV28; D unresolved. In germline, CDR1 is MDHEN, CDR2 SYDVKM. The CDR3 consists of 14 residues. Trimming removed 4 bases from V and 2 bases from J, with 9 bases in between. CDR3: CASSYEGGNQPQHF. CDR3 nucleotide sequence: TGTGCCAGCAGTTACGAAGGAGGCAATCAGCCCCAGCATTTT.

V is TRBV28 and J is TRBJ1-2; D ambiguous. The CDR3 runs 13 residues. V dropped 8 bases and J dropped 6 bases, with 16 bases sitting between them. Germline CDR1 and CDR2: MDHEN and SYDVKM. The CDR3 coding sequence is TGTGCCAGCTCCTTACGGGCGGGTAATGGCTACACCTTC. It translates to CASSLRAGNGYTF.

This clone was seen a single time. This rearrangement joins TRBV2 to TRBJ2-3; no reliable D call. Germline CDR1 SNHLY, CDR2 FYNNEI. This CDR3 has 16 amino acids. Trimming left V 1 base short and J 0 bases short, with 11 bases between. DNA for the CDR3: TGTGCCAGCAGTGAAGTGCGGCGAACTAGCACAGATACGCAGTATTTT. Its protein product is CASSEVRRTSTDTQYF.

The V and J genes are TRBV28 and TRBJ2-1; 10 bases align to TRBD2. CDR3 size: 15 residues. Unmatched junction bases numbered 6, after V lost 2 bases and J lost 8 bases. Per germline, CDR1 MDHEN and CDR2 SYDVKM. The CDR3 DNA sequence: TGTGCCAGCAGTTTACTAGCGGGAGCTGTTCATGAGCAGTTCTTC. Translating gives CASSLLAGAVHEQFF.

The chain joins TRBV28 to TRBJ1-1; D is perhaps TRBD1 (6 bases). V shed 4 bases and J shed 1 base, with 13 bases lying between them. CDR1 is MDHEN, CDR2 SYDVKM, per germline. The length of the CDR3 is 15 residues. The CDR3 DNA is TGTGCCAGCAGTTCAGCCGGGACAAGGAACACTGAAGCTTTCTTT. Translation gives CASSSAGTRNTEAFF. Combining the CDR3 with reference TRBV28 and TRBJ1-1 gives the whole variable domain DVKVTQSSRYLVKRTGEKVFLECVQDMDHENMFWYRQDPGLGLRLIYFSYDVKMKEKGDIPEGYSVSREKKERFSLILESASTNQTSMYLCASSSAGTRNTEAFFGQGTRLTVV.

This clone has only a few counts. The CDR3 here is CASTGTGALGYTF. As DNA, the CDR3 is TGTGCCAGCACGGGGACAGGCGCTTTAGGCTACACCTTC. The V call is TRBV6-1, the J call TRBJ1-2; 8 bases line up with TRBD1. After removal of 7 bases from V and 8 bases from J, the junction contained 9 bases not matched to a gene. The CDR3 runs 13 residues. CDR1 is MNHNS and CDR2 is SASEGT in the germline V gene.

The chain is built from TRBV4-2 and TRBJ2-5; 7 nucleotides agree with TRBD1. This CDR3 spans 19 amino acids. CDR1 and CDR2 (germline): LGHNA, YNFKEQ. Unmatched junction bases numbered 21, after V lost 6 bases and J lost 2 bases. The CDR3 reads CASRPSLGWGNRGQETQYF. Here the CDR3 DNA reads TGTGCCAGCAGACCCTCGCTAGGGTGGGGAAACAGGGGACAAGAGACCCAGTACTTC.

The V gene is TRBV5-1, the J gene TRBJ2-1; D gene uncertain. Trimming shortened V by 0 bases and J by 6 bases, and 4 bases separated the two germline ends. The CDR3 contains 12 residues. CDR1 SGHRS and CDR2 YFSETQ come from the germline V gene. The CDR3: CASSLVLNEQFF. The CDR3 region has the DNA TGCGCCAGCAGCTTGGTTCTCAATGAGCAGTTCTTC.

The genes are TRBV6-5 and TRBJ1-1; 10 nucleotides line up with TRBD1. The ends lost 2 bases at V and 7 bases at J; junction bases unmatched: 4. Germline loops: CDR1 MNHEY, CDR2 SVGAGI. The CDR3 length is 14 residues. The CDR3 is CASSYGQGEFEAFF. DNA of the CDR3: TGTGCCAGCAGTTACGGACAGGGGGAGTTTGAAGCTTTCTTT.

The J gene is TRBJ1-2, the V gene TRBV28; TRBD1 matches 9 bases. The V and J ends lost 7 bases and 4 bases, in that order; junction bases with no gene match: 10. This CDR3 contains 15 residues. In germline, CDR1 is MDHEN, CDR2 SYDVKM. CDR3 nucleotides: TGTGCCAGCACCACCCCGGGACAGGGTCCCTATGGCTACACCTTC. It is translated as CASTTPGQGPYGYTF.

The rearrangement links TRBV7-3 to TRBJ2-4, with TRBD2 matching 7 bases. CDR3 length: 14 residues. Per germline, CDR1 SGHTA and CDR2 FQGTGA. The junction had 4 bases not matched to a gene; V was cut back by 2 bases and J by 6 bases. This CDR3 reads CASSLAGEGNIQYF. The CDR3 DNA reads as TGTGCCAGCAGCTTAGCGGGGGAGGGAAACATTCAGTACTTC.

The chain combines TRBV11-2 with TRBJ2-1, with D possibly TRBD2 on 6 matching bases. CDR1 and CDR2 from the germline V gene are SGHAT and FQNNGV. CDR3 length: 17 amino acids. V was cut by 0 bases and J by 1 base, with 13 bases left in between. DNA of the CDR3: TGTGCCAGCAGCTTAGATCGGGCGGGGAGGTCCTACAATGAGCAGTTCTTC. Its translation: CASSLDRAGRSYNEQFF. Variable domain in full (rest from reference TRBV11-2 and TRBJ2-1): EAGVAQSPRYKIIEKRQSVAFWCNPISGHATLYWYQQILGQGPKLLIQFQNNGVVDDSQLPKDRFSAERLKGVDSTLKIQPAKLEDSAVYLCASSLDRAGRSYNEQFFGPGTRLTVL.

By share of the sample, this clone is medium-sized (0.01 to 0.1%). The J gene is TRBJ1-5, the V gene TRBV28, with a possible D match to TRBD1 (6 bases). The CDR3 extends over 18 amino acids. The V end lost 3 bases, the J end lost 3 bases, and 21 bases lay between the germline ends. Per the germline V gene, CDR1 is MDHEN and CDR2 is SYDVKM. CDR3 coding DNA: TGTGCCAGCAGTTTCAACAGGGTTTGGGACCTTTTCAATCAGCCCCAGCATTTT. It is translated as CASSFNRVWDLFNQPQHF.

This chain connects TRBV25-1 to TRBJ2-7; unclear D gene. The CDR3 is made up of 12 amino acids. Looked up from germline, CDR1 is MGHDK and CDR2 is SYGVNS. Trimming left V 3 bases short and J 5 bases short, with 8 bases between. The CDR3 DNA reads TGTGCCAGCAGTGATCGCAGTCACGAGCAGTACTTC. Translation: CASSDRSHEQYF.

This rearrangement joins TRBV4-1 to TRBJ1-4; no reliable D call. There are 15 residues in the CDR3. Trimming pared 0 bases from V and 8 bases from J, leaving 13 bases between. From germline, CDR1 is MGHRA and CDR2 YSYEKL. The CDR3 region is CASSQDGTVGEKLFF. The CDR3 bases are TGCGCCAGCAGCCAAGATGGAACAGTCGGAGAAAAACTGTTTTTT.

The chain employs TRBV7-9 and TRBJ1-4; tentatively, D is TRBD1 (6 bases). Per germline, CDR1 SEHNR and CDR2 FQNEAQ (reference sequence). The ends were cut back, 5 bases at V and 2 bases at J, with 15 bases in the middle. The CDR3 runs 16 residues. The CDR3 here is CASSPRQESTNEKLFF. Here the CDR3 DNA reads TGTGCCAGCAGCCCTCGACAGGAGAGCACTAATGAAAAACTGTTTTTT.